The T cell receptor beta chain under discussion was sequenced for a study of OX40 agonist ivuxolimab in advanced cancers. With regard to this clone: Its antigen is undetermined.

Study findings and constraints: More expanded clones were found, on average, in CD8+ than in CD4+ T cells.

CDR1 MDHEN and CDR2 SYDVKM come from the germline V gene. CDR3 size: 15 residues. Between the trimmed V and J ends, which lost 5 bases and 0 bases, there was a span of 13 bases. TCRdb keeps only in-frame clones here, not all; method: immunoSEQ multiplex PCR. The data hold 36,000 or so clones, with around 77% observed a single time. The receptor was isolated from an adult with an advanced solid tumor such as melanoma, head and neck, liver or kidney cancer. The chain has TRBV28 and TRBJ1-2; D is undetermined. Sequenced here: CD4+ or CD8+ T cells sorted from blood, sampled in a trial of the OX40 agonist ivuxolimab. CDR3 amino acids: CASSGRLGANYGYTF. The DNA of the CDR3 is TGTGCCAGCAGTGGCAGGCTCGGGGCTAACTATGGCTACACCTTC.